Listed below are T cell receptor beta chains from one sample, sequenced in a study of T cell changes during pregnancy in multiple sclerosis. Some clones are missing from TCRdb's copy, which holds only in-frame ones; the method was immunoSEQ multiplex PCR. The table lists approximately 100,000 clones, approximately 94% of them singletons. The sequencing here drew on peripheral blood, taken before pregnancy. These receptors were taken from a female donor with multiple sclerosis, enrolled in a pregnancy study. Each CDR3 is given with its conserved first and last residue. A D gene is named only where the DNA matches it firmly. Expanded clones are given a class, and other clones once, few, many or no size at all.

-,TRBV19,TRBD1,TRBJ1-1,TGTGCCAGTAGTATAACCGACAGGGGGCGCCAACCTGAAGCTTTCTTT,CASSITDRGRQPEAFF
-,TRBV7-7,TRBD1,TRBJ2-5,TGTGCCAGCAGCTCGGACAGGGCGGAGACCCAGTACTTC,CASSSDRAETQYF
-,TRBV5-1,-,TRBJ2-3,TGCGCCAGCAGCTTGACCTCCCTACGGGATACGCAGTATTTT,CASSLTSLRDTQYF
-,TRBV5-4,TRBD2,TRBJ2-3,TGTGCCAGCAGCTTGGCGCTAGCGGGAGGCCCAGATACGCAGTATTTT,CASSLALAGGPDTQYF
-,TRBV10-3,TRBD1,TRBJ1-4,TGTGCCATCAGAGACAGGGGCGGGGATGAAAAACTGTTTTTT,CAIRDRGGDEKLFF
-,TRBV29-1,TRBD1,TRBJ1-1,TGCAGCGTGGACGAGGGACAGGGTGAAGCTTTCTTT,CSVDEGQGEAFF
-,TRBV4-2,TRBD2,TRBJ2-7,TGTGCCAGCAGCCAGCCCGGGACTAGCGGGAGGGGCCCCTCCTACGAGCAGTACTTC,CASSQPGTSGRGPSYEQYF
-,TRBV29-1,TRBD1,TRBJ2-5,TGCAGCGTTACACGGGACAGGGGTCAAGAGACCCAGTACTTC,CSVTRDRGQETQYF
-,TRBV18,-,TRBJ2-7,TGTGCCAGCTCATCGGGGGTTCACGAGCAGTACTTC,CASSSGVHEQYF
-,TRBV14,-,TRBJ2-7,TGTGCCAGCAGCCAAGGTCCGGGAAACTACGAGCAGTACTTC,CASSQGPGNYEQYF
-,TRBV19,-,TRBJ2-6,TGTGCCAGTAGTTTCCAGGGCTCTGGGGCCAACGTCCTGACTTTC,CASSFQGSGANVLTF
-,TRBV7-6,TRBD2,TRBJ2-3,TGTGCCAGCAGCTCCACTAGCGGCTTCACAGATACGCAGTATTTT,CASSSTSGFTDTQYF
-,TRBV4-1,-,TRBJ2-3,TGCGCCAGCAGCCAAGATCCCAGCGGGCGACTCACAGATACGCAGTATTTT,CASSQDPSGRLTDTQYF
once,TRBV28,TRBD1,TRBJ1-5,TGTGCCAGCAGGGGACAGGGTGGTAAGCCCCAGCATTTT,CASRGQGGKPQHF
-,TRBV11-3,-,TRBJ2-3,TGTGCCAGCAGCGCCCAAGGCAGGACTAGCACAGATACGCAGTATTTT,CASSAQGRTSTDTQYF
-,TRBV19,-,TRBJ2-7,TGTGCCAGTAGTTGGAGCGGGCAAAACTACGAGCAGTACTTC,CASSWSGQNYEQYF
-,TRBV2,TRBD2,TRBJ2-5,TGTGCCAGCAGTGAACGTGGGGGAATACGTAGCGGGAGTACCCAGTACTTC,CASSERGGIRSGSTQYF
-,TRBV30,-,TRBJ1-1,TGTGCCTGGAGTCCCCCCCCCTCGAGTAGGGGGGAAGCTTTCTTT,CAWSPPPSSRGEAFF
-,TRBV28,-,TRBJ1-5,TGTGCCAGCAGTTTCGGCAGGGTCGGAAGCAATCAGCCCCAGCATTTT,CASSFGRVGSNQPQHF
-,TRBV5-6,-,TRBJ1-2,TGTGCCAGCAGCTTCCCAGGGGCGGGTGGCTACACCTTC,CASSFPGAGGYTF
-,TRBV27,-,TRBJ1-5,TGTGCCAGCAGTTTAGAAGTAGGGAGGGATCAGCCCCAGCATTTT,CASSLEVGRDQPQHF
-,TRBV9,-,TRBJ2-3,TGTGCCAGCAGCGTTGGGGGGGCCCATAGTGGGGATACGCAGTATTTT,CASSVGGAHSGDTQYF
-,TRBV2,TRBD2,TRBJ2-7,TGTGCCAGCAGAGAATCTAGCGGGAGGGGGGTCTACGAGCAGTACTTC,CASRESSGRGVYEQYF
-,TRBV6-5,-,TRBJ1-5,TGTGCCAGCAGTTGGGCGTTAAATCAGCCCCAGCATTTT,CASSWALNQPQHF
-,TRBV5-1,-,TRBJ2-7,TGCGCCAGCAGCCCCGGGGATTCCTACTACGAGCAGTACTTC,CASSPGDSYYEQYF
-,TRBV7-2,TRBD2,TRBJ2-1,TGTGCCAGCAGCTTAGCGCTAGCGGGGGTGGGGCAGTTCTTC,CASSLALAGVGQFF
-,TRBV7-7,TRBD1,TRBJ2-1,TGTGCCAGCAGCCACGGGACAGGGGTCTACAATGAGCAGTTCTTC,CASSHGTGVYNEQFF
-,TRBV7-6,-,TRBJ2-7,TGTGCCAGCAGCTATAACCCCGTCGGGTACGAGCAGTACTTC,CASSYNPVGYEQYF
-,TRBV7-9,-,TRBJ1-1,TGTGCCAGCAGCTTAGCGCGCCTGGGGGCCACTGAAGCTTTCTTT,CASSLARLGATEAFF
-,TRBV4-3,TRBD1,TRBJ1-2,TGCGCCAGCAGCCAAGTCCTTTTAGGGACAGAAGATGGCTACACCTTC,CASSQVLLGTEDGYTF
-,TRBV27,-,TRBJ1-1,TGTGCCAGCAGTTTATTTGGCTACGGAGACACTGAAGCTTTCTTT,CASSLFGYGDTEAFF
-,TRBV30,-,TRBJ1-6,TGTGCCTGGAGTGTACCGGGAAATTCACCCCTCCACTTT,CAWSVPGNSPLHF
-,TRBV9,-,TRBJ1-1,TGTGCCAGCAGCTTAACAGGGTTCGGGTTGAACACTGAAGCTTTCTTT,CASSLTGFGLNTEAFF
-,TRBV5-1,TRBD2,TRBJ2-1,TGCGCCAGCAGCTTGGGACTAGCGGGAGGGCATGAGCAGTTCTTC,CASSLGLAGGHEQFF
-,TRBV4-1,-,TRBJ1-2,TGCGCCAGCAGCCAAGATGCTCGGGTTAACTATGGCTACACCTTC,CASSQDARVNYGYTF
-,TRBV5-1,-,TRBJ2-7,TGCGCCAGCAGTCCCGAGAACTCCTACGAGCAGTACTTC,CASSPENSYEQYF
-,TRBV10-2,-,TRBJ1-1,TGCGCCAGCAGTGCCAGGGGACCCGGCACTGAAGCTTTCTTT,CASSARGPGTEAFF
-,TRBV4-1,TRBD2,TRBJ2-7,TGCGCCAGCAGCGAGACTAGCGGGAGGGCCCTGGACGAGCAGTACTTC,CASSETSGRALDEQYF
-,TRBV2,-,TRBJ1-2,TGTGCCAGCAGCGCGGGGAGGGGCTCTAACTATGGCTACACCTTC,CASSAGRGSNYGYTF
-,TRBV7-2,TRBD2,TRBJ2-2,TGTGCCAGCAGCTTAGGGCGGGGCGGGAGCGGCACCGGGGAGCTGTTTTTT,CASSLGRGGSGTGELFF
-,TRBV11-2,-,TRBJ2-1,TGTGCCAGCAGCTTAGAGCGGGGTACCAATGAGCAGTTCTTC,CASSLERGTNEQFF
-,TRBV29-1,-,TRBJ2-1,TGCAGCGTTGAAGCCCCGGGGGGCTCATGGGAGCAGTTCTTC,CSVEAPGGSWEQFF
-,TRBV9,-,TRBJ2-1,TGTGCCAGCAGCGCCGCGGGGAGGGGGGACTCCTACAATGAGCAGTTCTTC,CASSAAGRGDSYNEQFF
-,TRBV6-1,-,TRBJ1-5,TGTGCCAGCATCGAACAGGCAGGGGATGGGCCCCAGCATTTT,CASIEQAGDGPQHF
-,TRBV15,-,TRBJ1-5,TGTGCCACCAGCAAACCGCCGGTGACATTGGATCAGCCCCAGCATTTT,CATSKPPVTLDQPQHF
-,TRBV27,TRBD2,TRBJ2-2,TGTGCCAGCAGTTTATCGGCGGGAGTTGCCGGGGAGCTGTTTTTT,CASSLSAGVAGELFF